This T cell receptor beta chain was captured by sequencing in a study of blood T cell repertoires in COVID-19. The V segment lost 4 bases and the J segment 2 bases; nucleotides outside the gene matches: 7. Germline V CDR1 and CDR2: MGHRA, YSYEKL. The CDR3 is 15 amino acids. As processed by the authors: Using reference gene primer amplification, nucleated cell counts were estimated. Sequenced by immunoSEQ multiplex PCR; TCRdb stores in-frame clones only, minus some. That table supplies the V and J calls and clone size; D and trimming were determined from the DNA. The sample includes approximately 110,000 clones, approximately 70% of them seen just once. This clone turned up a few times.

The sample consisted of peripheral blood. The source of this sequence is an older man with acute or convalescent COVID-19. The V gene is TRBV4-1, the J gene TRBJ1-2; 7 bases fit TRBD1. CDR3 region: CASSLETGTNYGYTF. The CDR3, as DNA: TGCGCCAGCAGCCTAGAGACAGGGACAAACTATGGCTACACCTTC.